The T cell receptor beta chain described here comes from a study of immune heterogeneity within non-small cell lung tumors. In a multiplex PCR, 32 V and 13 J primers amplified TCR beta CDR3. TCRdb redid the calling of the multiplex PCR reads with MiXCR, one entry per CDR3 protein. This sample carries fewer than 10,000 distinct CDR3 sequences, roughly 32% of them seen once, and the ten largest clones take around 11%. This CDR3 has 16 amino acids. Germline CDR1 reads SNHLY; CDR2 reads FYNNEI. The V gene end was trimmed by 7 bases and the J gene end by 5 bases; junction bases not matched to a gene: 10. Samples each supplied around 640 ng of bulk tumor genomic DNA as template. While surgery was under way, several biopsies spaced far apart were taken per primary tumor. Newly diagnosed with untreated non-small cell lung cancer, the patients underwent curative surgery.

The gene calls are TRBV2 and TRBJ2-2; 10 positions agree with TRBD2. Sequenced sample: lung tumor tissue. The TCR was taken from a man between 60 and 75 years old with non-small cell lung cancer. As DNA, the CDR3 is TGTGCCAGCATCCAGACTAGCGGGTCGGGGACCGGGGAGCTGTTTTTT. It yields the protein CASIQTSGSGTGELFF.